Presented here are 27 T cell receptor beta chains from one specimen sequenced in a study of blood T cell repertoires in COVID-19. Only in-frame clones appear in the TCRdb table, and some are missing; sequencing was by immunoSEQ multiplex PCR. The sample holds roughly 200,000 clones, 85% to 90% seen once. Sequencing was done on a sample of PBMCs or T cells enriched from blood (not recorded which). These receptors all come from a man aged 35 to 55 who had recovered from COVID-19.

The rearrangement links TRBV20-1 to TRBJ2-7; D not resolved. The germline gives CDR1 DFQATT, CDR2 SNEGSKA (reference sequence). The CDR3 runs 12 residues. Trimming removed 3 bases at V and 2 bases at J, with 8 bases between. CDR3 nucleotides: TGCAGTGCTAGTTCCAGCGCCTACGAGCAGTACTTC. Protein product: CSASSSAYEQYF.

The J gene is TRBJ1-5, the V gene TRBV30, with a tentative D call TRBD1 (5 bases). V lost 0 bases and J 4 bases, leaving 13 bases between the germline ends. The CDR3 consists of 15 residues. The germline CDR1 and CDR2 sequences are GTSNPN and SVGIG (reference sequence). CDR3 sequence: CAWSVRRAGNQPQHF. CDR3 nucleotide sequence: TGTGCCTGGAGTGTACGCAGGGCGGGAAATCAGCCCCAGCATTTT.

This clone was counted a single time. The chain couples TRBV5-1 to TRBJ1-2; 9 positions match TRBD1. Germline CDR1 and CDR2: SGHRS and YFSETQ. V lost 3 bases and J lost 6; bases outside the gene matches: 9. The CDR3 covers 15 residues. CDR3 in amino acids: CASSSPDRGFDGYTF. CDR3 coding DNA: TGCGCCAGCAGCTCCCCTGACAGGGGGTTTGATGGCTACACCTTC.

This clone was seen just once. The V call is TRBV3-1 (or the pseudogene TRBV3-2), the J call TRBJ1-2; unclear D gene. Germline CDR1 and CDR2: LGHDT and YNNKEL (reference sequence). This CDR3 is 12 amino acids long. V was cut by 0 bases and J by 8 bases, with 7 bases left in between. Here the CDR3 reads CASSQDSMGYTF. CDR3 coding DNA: TGTGCCAGCAGCCAAGACAGTATGGGCTACACCTTC.

CDR3 sequence (DNA): TGTGCCAGCAGTGACGGGAGTGTGGGGGTTTTGCATTTT. Translated: CASSDGSVGVLHF. The genes are TRBV2 and TRBJ1-5; D possibly corresponds to TRBD1 (5 bases). CDR1 is SNHLY and CDR2 is FYNNEI in the germline V gene. The CDR3 is 13 amino acids. Between the trimmed V and J ends, which lost 3 bases and 15 bases, there was a span of 18 bases.

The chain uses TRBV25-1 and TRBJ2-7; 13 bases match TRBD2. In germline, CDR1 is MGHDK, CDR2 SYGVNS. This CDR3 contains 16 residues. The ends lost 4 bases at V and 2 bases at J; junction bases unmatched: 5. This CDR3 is CASSVYGTSGTYEQYF. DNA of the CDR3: TGTGCCAGCAGTGTTTACGGGACTAGCGGGACCTACGAGCAGTACTTC.

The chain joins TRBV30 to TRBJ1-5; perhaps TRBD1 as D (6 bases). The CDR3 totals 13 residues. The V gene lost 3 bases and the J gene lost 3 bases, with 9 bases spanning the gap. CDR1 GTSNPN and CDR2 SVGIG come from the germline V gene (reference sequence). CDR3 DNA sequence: TGTGCCTGGAGCACAGGGTCCAATCAGCCCCAGCATTTT. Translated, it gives CAWSTGSNQPQHF.

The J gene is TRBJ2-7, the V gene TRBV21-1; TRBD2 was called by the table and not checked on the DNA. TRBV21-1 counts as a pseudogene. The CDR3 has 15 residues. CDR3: CASSKLAGGGYEQYF. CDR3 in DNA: TGTGCCAGCAGCAAATTAGCGGGAGGAGGCTACGAGCAGTACTTC.

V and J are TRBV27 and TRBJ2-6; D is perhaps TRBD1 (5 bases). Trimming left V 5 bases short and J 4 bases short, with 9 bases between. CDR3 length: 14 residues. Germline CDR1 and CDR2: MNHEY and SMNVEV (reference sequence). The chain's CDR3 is CASSTTAGANVLTF. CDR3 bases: TGTGCCAGCAGTACGACAGCCGGGGCCAACGTCCTGACTTTC. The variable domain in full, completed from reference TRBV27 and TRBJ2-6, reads EAQVTQNPRYLITVTGKKLTVTCSQNMNHEYMSWYRQDPGLGLRQIYYSMNVEVTDKGDVPEGYKVSRKEKRNFPLILESPSPNQTSLYFCASSTTAGANVLTFGAGSRLTVL.

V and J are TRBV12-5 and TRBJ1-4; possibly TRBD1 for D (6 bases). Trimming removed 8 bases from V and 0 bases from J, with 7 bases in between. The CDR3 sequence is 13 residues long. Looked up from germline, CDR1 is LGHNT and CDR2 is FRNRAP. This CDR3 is CASRTATNEKLFF. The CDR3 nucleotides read TGTGCTAGTCGGACAGCAACTAATGAAAAACTGTTTTTT.

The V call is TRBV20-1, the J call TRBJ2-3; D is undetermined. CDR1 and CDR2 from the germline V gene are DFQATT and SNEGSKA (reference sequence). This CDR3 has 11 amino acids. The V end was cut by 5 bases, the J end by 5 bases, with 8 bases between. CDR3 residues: CSAERQDTQYF. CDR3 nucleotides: TGCAGTGCTGAGAGACAAGATACGCAGTATTTT.

The CDR3 bases are TGTGCCAGCAGTTACTCACAGGGCTCTAATTCACCCCTCCACTTT. This codes for CASSYSQGSNSPLHF. The V and J genes are TRBV6-5 and TRBJ1-6, with a possible D match to TRBD1 (6 bases). The CDR3 is 15 amino acids. V dropped 0 bases and J dropped 6 bases, with 9 bases sitting between them. Germline V gene sequence: CDR1 MNHEY, CDR2 SVGAGI.

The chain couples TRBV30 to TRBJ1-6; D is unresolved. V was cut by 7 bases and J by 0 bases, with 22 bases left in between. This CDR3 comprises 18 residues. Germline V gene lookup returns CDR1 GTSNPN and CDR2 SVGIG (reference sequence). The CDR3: CAFQREQTAYSYNSPLHF. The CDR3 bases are TGTGCCTTCCAAAGGGAGCAGACCGCTTACTCCTATAATTCACCCCTCCACTTT.

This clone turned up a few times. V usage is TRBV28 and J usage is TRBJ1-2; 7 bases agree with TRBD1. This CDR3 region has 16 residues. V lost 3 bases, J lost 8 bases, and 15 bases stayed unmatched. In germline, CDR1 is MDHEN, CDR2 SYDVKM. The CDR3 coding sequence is TGTGCCAGCAGTTTGTTAGACAGGGTGACCGCACGCGGCTACACCTTC. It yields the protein CASSLLDRVTARGYTF.

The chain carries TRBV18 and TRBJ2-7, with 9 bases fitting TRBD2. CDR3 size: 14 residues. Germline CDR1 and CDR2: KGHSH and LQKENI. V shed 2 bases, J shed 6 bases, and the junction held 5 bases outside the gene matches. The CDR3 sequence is CASSPLAGAVEQYF. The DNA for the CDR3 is TGTGCCAGCTCACCATTAGCGGGAGCAGTCGAGCAGTACTTC.

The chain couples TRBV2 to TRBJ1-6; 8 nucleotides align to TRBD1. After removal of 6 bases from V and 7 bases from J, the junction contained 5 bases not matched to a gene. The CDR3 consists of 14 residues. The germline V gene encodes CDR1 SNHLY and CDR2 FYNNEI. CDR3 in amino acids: CASSGQGGNSPLHF. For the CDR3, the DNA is TGTGCCAGCAGCGGACAGGGAGGGAATTCACCCCTCCACTTT.

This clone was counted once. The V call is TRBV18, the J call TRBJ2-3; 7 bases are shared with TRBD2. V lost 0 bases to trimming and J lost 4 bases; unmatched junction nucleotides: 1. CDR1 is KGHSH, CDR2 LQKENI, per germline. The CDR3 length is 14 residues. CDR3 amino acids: CASSPPGGPDTQYF. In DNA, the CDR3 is TGTGCCAGCTCACCACCGGGAGGGCCAGATACGCAGTATTTT. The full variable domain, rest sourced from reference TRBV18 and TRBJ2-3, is NAGVMQNPRHLVRRRGQEARLRCSPMKGHSHVYWYRQLPEEGLKFMVYLQKENIIDESGMPKERFSAEFPKEGPSILRIQQVVRGDSAAYFCASSPPGGPDTQYFGPGTRLTVL.

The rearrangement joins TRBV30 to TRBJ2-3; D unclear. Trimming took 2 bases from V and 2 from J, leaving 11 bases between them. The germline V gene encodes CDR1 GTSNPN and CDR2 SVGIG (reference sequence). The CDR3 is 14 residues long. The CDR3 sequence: CAWSMAITTDTQYF. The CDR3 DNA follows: TGTGCCTGGAGTATGGCCATAACCACAGATACGCAGTATTTT. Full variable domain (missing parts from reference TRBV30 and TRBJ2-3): SQTIHQWPATLVQPVGSPLSLECTVEGTSNPNLYWYRQAAGRGLQLLFYSVGIGQISSEVPQNLSASRPQDRQFILSSKKLLLSDSGFYLCAWSMAITTDTQYFGPGTRLTVL.

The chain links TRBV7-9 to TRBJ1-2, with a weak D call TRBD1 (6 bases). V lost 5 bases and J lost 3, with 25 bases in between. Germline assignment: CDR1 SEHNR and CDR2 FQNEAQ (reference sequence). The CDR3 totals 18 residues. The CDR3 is CASSRLIGQKKNYYGYTF. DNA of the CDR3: TGTGCCAGCAGCCGCTTAATAGGACAGAAGAAAAATTACTATGGCTACACCTTC.

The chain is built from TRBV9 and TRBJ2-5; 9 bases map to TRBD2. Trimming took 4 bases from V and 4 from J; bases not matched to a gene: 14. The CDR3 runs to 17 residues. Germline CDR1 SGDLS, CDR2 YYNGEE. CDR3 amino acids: CASSPITLAGRRETQYF. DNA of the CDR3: TGTGCCAGCAGCCCGATTACTCTAGCGGGACGACGAGAGACCCAGTACTTC.

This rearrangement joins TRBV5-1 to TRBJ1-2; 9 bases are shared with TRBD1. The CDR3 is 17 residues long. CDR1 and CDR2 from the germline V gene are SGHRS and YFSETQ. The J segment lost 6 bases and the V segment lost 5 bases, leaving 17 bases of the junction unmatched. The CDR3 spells CASSRVASGQGRDGYTF. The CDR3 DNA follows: TGCGCCAGCAGTCGTGTAGCTTCGGGACAGGGACGTGATGGCTACACCTTC.

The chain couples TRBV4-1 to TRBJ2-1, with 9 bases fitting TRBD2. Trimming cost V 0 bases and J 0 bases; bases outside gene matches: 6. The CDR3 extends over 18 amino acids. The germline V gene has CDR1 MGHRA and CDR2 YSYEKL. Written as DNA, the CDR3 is TGCGCCAGCAGCCAAGATCTAGCGGGGACGAGCTCCTACAATGAGCAGTTCTTC. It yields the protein CASSQDLAGTSSYNEQFF.

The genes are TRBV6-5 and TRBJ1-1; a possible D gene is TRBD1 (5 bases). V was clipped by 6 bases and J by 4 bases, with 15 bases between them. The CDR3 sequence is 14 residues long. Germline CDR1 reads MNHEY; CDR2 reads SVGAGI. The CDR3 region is CASRSAGGSTEAFF. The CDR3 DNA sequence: TGTGCCAGCAGGAGCGCGGGGGGGAGCACTGAAGCTTTCTTT.

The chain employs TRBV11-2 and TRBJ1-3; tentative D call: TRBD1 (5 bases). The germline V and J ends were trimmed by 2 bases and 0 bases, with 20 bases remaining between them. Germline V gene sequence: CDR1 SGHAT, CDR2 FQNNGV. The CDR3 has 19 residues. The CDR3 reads CASSLFLAGSLSSGNTIYF. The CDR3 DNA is TGTGCCAGCAGCTTATTCCTCGCAGGGTCCCTCAGCTCTGGAAACACCATATATTTT.

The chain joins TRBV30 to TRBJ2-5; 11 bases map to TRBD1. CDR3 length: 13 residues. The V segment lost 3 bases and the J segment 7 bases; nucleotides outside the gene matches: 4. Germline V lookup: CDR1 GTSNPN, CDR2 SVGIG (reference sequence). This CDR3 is CAWRTGTGGTQYF. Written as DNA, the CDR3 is TGTGCCTGGAGAACGGGGACAGGGGGGACCCAGTACTTC.

The CDR3 protein is CASSPPGWGQANEQFF. Here the CDR3 DNA reads TGTGCCAGCAGCCCCCCGGGGTGGGGACAGGCCAATGAGCAGTTCTTC. This sequence joins TRBV9 and TRBJ2-1; 8 bases agree with TRBD1. Germline V lookup: CDR1 SGDLS, CDR2 YYNGEE. The CDR3 has 16 amino acids. The V and J ends lost 4 bases and 6 bases, in that order; junction bases with no gene match: 12.

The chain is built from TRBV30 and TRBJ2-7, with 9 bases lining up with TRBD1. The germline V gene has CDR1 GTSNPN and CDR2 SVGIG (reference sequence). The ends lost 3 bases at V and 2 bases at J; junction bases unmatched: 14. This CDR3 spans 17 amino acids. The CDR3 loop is CAWSGVGGGQGPYEQYF. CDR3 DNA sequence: TGTGCCTGGAGCGGTGTAGGAGGGGGACAGGGCCCCTACGAGCAGTACTTC.